Presented here are 21 T cell receptor beta chains from one specimen sequenced in a study of cytomegalovirus exposure and HLA in healthy donors. The study ran its PCR with 60 Vbeta and 13 Jbeta primers. Measured with immunoSEQ multiplex PCR; TCRdb has only the in-frame clones, and not every one. The table lists fewer than 85,000 clones, 65% to 85% of them singletons. The sequenced material came from PBMCs. These receptors all come from a man between 60 and 75 years old in good health and CMV-seropositive.

The chain recombines TRBV11-2 with TRBJ2-3, with a weak D call TRBD2 (5 bases). V lost 3 bases and J lost 2, with 9 bases in between. The CDR3 runs to 14 residues. Germline CDR1 is SGHAT and CDR2 is FQNNGV. The CDR3 spells CASSFGGYTDTQYF. As DNA, the CDR3 is TGTGCCAGCAGCTTTGGAGGATACACAGATACGCAGTATTTT.

This clone was found a few times. The rearrangement links TRBV11-2 to TRBJ2-2, with 10 bases lining up with TRBD1. Looked up from germline, CDR1 is SGHAT and CDR2 is FQNNGV. The CDR3 extends over 16 amino acids. With V trimmed by 5 bases and J by 9 bases, 12 bases remained unmatched. The CDR3 DNA follows: TGTGCCAGCAGCGGGCGGACAGGGGGTCTAGGCAGGGAGCTGTTTTTT. It translates to CASSGRTGGLGRELFF.

The rearrangement uses TRBV19 and TRBJ1-2; D is undetermined. There are 15 residues in the CDR3. Germline V gene sequence: CDR1 LNHDA, CDR2 SQIVND (reference sequence). Between the trimmed V and J ends, which lost 5 bases and 4 bases, there was a span of 17 bases. The CDR3 region is CASSWRRGLGYGYTF. The CDR3 DNA is TGTGCCAGTAGTTGGAGGCGCGGCCTTGGCTATGGCTACACCTTC.

Only a few counts were recorded for this clone. V gene TRBV11-3 combines with J gene TRBJ2-1, with D possibly matching TRBD2 (6 bases). CDR1 is SGHNT and CDR2 is YENEEA in the germline V gene. This CDR3 is 18 amino acids long. Trimming stripped 7 bases from V and 0 bases from J, with 22 bases between. CDR3 nucleotides: TGTGCCAGCACCCCAGAGCCTAGCGACAAAATCTCCTACAATGAGCAGTTCTTC. This sequence encodes CASTPEPSDKISYNEQFF.

The rearrangement uses TRBV5-1 and TRBJ2-7; TRBD1 matches 8 bases. With V trimmed by 2 bases and J by 0 bases, 4 bases remained unmatched. The length of the CDR3 is 15 residues. Germline V gene lookup returns CDR1 SGHRS and CDR2 YFSETQ. In nucleotides, the CDR3 is TGCGCCAGCAGCTTACAGGGGGGAGACTCCTACGAGCAGTACTTC. The encoded protein is CASSLQGGDSYEQYF.

The chain combines TRBV10-3 with TRBJ2-1, with D uncertain. V lost 5 bases to trimming and J lost 2 bases, with 7 bases between them. Germline values: CDR1 ENHRY, CDR2 SYGVKD. The CDR3 is made up of 13 amino acids. Here the CDR3 reads CAISSDTYNEQFF. The CDR3 DNA is TGTGCCATCAGTTCAGACACCTACAATGAGCAGTTCTTC.

This clone occurred a few times. The rearrangement joins TRBV6-6 to TRBJ2-5; 8 positions agree with TRBD1. The CDR3 sequence is 16 residues long. CDR1 and CDR2 from the germline V gene are MNHNY and SVGAGI (reference sequence). V shed 4 bases and J 5 bases; nucleotides not matched to a gene: 12. The CDR3 sequence is CASSSTLDRAGETQYF. The DNA of the CDR3 is TGTGCCAGCAGTTCGACCCTGGACAGGGCGGGGGAGACCCAGTACTTC.

The rearrangement joins TRBV12-2 to TRBJ2-5; TRBD2 was called by the table and not checked on the DNA. TRBV12-2 is recorded as a pseudogene. This CDR3 comprises 18 residues. CDR3 DNA sequence: TGTGCAAGTCGTTCCACGGGGGGCGGATCTGCTTCAGGGGAGACCCAGTACTTC. Amino acid sequence: CASRSTGGGSASGETQYF.

This sequence joins TRBV9 and TRBJ1-2; D is ambiguous. Germline V gene sequence: CDR1 SGDLS, CDR2 YYNGEE. The CDR3 length is 14 residues. Trimming shortened V by 2 bases and J by 0 bases, and 8 bases separated the two germline ends. The CDR3 DNA sequence: TGTGCCAGCAGCGTCAGCGGGGCTAACTATGGCTACACCTTC. This codes for CASSVSGANYGYTF.

This chain joins TRBV9 and TRBJ2-7, with 12 positions matching TRBD2. Germline V gene data show CDR1 as SGDLS and CDR2 as YYNGEE. The CDR3 length is 16 residues. V lost 0 bases, J lost 3 bases, and 4 bases stayed unmatched. CDR3 amino acids: CASSVAGTSGFYEQYF. The CDR3 DNA is TGTGCCAGCAGCGTAGCGGGGACTAGCGGGTTCTACGAGCAGTACTTC. Using reference TRBV9 and TRBJ2-7 for the parts outside the CDR3, the full variable domain is DSGVTQTPKHLITATGQRVTLRCSPRSGDLSVYWYQQSLDQGLQFLIQYYNGEERAKGNILERFSAQQFPDLHSELNLSSLELGDSALYFCASSVAGTSGFYEQYFGPGTRLTVT.

Turning to this clone: One end of the junction is discordant with germline, which a read error may explain. The chain recombines TRBV7-9 with TRBJ2-7; 11 positions agree with TRBD2. Germline V gene sequence: CDR1 SEHNR, CDR2 FQNEAQ (reference sequence). The CDR3 runs 16 residues. This CDR3 reads CSSSPTSGVYSYEQYF. CDR3 DNA: TGTTCCAGCAGCCCGACTAGCGGGGTTTACTCCTACGAGCAGTACTTC.

This clone was counted a few times. This chain uses TRBV5-4 with TRBJ1-3, with TRBD1 as a possible D gene (5 bases). The CDR3 consists of 15 residues. V lost 4 bases and J lost 1, with 12 bases in between. Looked up from germline, CDR1 is SGHNT and CDR2 is YYREEE (reference sequence). The CDR3, as DNA: TGTGCCAGCAGCCCCGGCCAGGGATCTGGAAACACCATATATTTT. Translation gives CASSPGQGSGNTIYF.

The chain is built from TRBV30 and TRBJ1-6, with D hard to call. This CDR3 spans 13 amino acids. Trimming removed 4 bases from V and 4 bases from J, with 8 bases in between. Per the germline V gene, CDR1 is GTSNPN and CDR2 is SVGIG (reference sequence). The CDR3: CAWTSVYNSPLHF. The CDR3 DNA follows: TGTGCCTGGACTTCCGTGTATAATTCACCCCTCCACTTT.

The rearrangement links TRBV5-1 to TRBJ1-3, with 7 bases that match TRBD1. The closer fit of TRBJ2-2 to the DNA end suggests the J call may be wrong. CDR1 and CDR2 from the germline V gene are SGHRS and YFSETQ. The CDR3 spans 15 residues. The CDR3 protein is CASSLGQGNTGELFF. The CDR3 DNA reads as TGCGCCAGCAGCTTGGGACAGGGGAACACCGGGGAGCTGTTTTTT.

The CDR3 DNA is TGTGCCAGCAGTGAATTTTGGGAGGGAAACACCATATATTTT. As protein: CASSEFWEGNTIYF. The chain links TRBV6-1 to TRBJ1-3; D unclear. The CDR3 sequence is 14 residues long. Trimming left V 2 bases short and J 4 bases short, with 9 bases between. In germline, CDR1 is MNHNS, CDR2 SASEGT.

This clone was detected only a few times. V is TRBV10-1 and J is TRBJ2-7; D is ambiguous. Germline CDR1 WNHNN, CDR2 SYGVQD (reference sequence). The CDR3 is 14 amino acids. V was trimmed by 2 bases and J by 0 bases, leaving 8 bases between them. The CDR3, as DNA: TGCGCCAGCAGTGAGCCACACTACTCCTACGAGCAGTACTTC. This translates into CASSEPHYSYEQYF.

This clone turned up a few times. J is TRBJ2-2 and V is TRBV27; maybe TRBD2 (5 bases). V gave up 4 bases and J gave up 3 bases, with 15 bases separating them. This CDR3 has 16 residues. In germline, CDR1 is MNHEY, CDR2 SMNVEV (reference sequence). CDR3 in amino acids: CASSSQSGTYTGELFF. The CDR3 coding sequence is TGTGCCAGCAGTTCGCAAAGCGGTACTTACACCGGGGAGCTGTTTTTT.

The gene calls are TRBV11-2 and TRBJ2-7; D is possibly TRBD2 (6 bases). CDR1 SGHAT and CDR2 FQNNGV come from the germline V gene. Trimming left V 5 bases short and J 2 bases short, with 16 bases between. The CDR3 length is 15 residues. CDR3 sequence: CASSASGTVAYEQYF. The DNA of the CDR3 is TGTGCCAGCAGCGCGTCCGGGACTGTCGCCTACGAGCAGTACTTC. Drawing the rest from reference TRBV11-2 and TRBJ2-7, the complete variable domain is EAGVAQSPRYKIIEKRQSVAFWCNPISGHATLYWYQQILGQGPKLLIQFQNNGVVDDSQLPKDRFSAERLKGVDSTLKIQPAKLEDSAVYLCASSASGTVAYEQYFGPGTRLTVT.

The genes are TRBV18 and TRBJ2-1; 11 bases map to TRBD2. Germline trimming cut 2 bases from V and 8 bases from J; bases unmatched to any gene: 5. The CDR3 sequence is 15 residues long. Germline CDR1 and CDR2: KGHSH and LQKENI. CDR3 amino acids: CASSPSTSGNHEQFF. The CDR3 coding sequence is TGTGCCAGCTCACCATCGACTAGCGGGAACCATGAGCAGTTCTTC.

The CDR3 sequence: CASSPQGRLNTEAFF. CDR3 bases: TGTGCCAGCAGCCCCCAGGGGAGATTGAACACTGAAGCTTTCTTT. This rearrangement joins TRBV11-2 to TRBJ1-1; tentatively, D is TRBD1 (6 bases). Trimming took 5 bases from V and 0 from J, leaving 13 bases between them. The CDR3 loop spans 15 amino acids. Looked up from germline, CDR1 is SGHAT and CDR2 is FQNNGV.

This chain joins TRBV27 and TRBJ2-1; no firm D call. Germline assignment: CDR1 MNHEY and CDR2 SMNVEV (reference sequence). The CDR3 contains 16 residues. V was clipped by 7 bases and J by 3 bases, with 19 bases between them. In DNA, the CDR3 is TGTGCCAGCACTACTTCCAGCCTAGAGCTCTACAATGAGCAGTTCTTC. Protein product: CASTTSSLELYNEQFF.